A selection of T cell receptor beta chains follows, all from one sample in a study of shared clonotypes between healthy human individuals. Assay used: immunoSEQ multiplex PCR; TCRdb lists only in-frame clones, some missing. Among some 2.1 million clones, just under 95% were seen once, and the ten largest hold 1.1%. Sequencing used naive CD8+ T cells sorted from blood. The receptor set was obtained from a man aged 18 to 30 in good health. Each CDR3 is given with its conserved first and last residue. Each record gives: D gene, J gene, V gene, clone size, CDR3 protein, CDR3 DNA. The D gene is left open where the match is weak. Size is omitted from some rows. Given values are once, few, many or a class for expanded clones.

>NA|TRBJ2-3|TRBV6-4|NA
CASSDSAGSTDTQYF
TGTGCCAGCAGTGATTCGGCAGGGTCGACAGATACGCAGTATTTT
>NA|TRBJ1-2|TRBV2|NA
CASRPDGGLTNYGYTF
TGTGCCAGCAGGCCAGACGGAGGATTAACTAACTATGGCTACACCTTC
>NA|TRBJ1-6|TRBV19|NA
CASSIRDNSPLHF
TGTGCCAGTAGTATCAGGGATAATTCACCCCTCCACTTT
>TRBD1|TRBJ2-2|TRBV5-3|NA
CARSRGQAPGELFF
TGTGCCAGAAGCAGGGGACAGGCGCCCGGGGAGCTGTTTTTT
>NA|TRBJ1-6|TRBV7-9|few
CASSLLDGSYNSPLHF
TGTGCCAGCAGCTTATTAGACGGCTCCTATAATTCACCCCTCCACTTT
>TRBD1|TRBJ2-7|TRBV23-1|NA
CASTTRGQSPSHTYEQYF
TGCGCCAGCACCACCCGGGGACAGAGTCCTTCCCATACCTACGAGCAGTACTTC
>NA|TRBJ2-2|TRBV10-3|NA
CATGPPLGTGELFF
TGTGCCACCGGTCCCCCTCTCGGGACCGGGGAGCTGTTTTTT
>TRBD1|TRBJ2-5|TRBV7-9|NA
CASSSGGPGVTQYF
TGTGCCAGCAGCTCAGGGGGCCCAGGGGTGACCCAGTACTTC
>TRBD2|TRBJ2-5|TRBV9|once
CASSDDRELAVNQETQYF
TGTGCCAGCAGCGACGACAGAGAACTAGCGGTGAATCAAGAGACCCAGTACTTC
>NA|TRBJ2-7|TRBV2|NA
CASSENPTSAEQYF
TGTGCCAGCAGTGAAAACCCCACCTCCGCCGAGCAGTACTTC
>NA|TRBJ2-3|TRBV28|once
CASSFGQGGADTQYF
TGTGCCAGCAGTTTTGGGCAGGGAGGCGCAGATACGCAGTATTTT
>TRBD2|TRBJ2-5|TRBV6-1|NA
CASSEAGLAGSEETQYF
TGTGCCAGCAGTGAAGCGGGACTAGCGGGGAGTGAAGAGACCCAGTACTTC
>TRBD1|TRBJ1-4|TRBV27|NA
CASSSGQGVQRLFF
TGTGCCAGCAGTTCGGGACAGGGGGTGCAAAGACTGTTTTTT
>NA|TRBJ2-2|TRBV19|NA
CASSIYSRGELFF
TGTGCCAGTAGTATTTACAGTCGCGGGGAGCTGTTTTTT
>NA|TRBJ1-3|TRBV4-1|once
CASSQGALGGSGSGNTIYF
TGCGCCAGCAGCCAAGGGGCTCTGGGGGGCTCTGGCTCTGGAAACACCATATATTTT
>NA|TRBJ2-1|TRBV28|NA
CASSSDYNEQFF
TGTGCCAGCAGTTCGGACTACAATGAGCAGTTCTTC
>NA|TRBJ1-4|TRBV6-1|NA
CASTPREGPYVELFF
TGTGCCAGCACCCCCCGGGAGGGGCCTTATGTGGAACTGTTTTTT
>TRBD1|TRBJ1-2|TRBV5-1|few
CASSTGRPGTGIYGYTF
TGCGCCAGCAGCACCGGGCGTCCCGGGACAGGAATCTATGGCTACACCTTC
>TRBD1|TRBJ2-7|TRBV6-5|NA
CASSYSGQGNYEQYF
TGTGCCAGCAGTTACTCGGGACAGGGGAACTACGAGCAGTACTTC
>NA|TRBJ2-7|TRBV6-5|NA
CASSYGGHEQYF
TGTGCCAGCAGTTACGGGGGGCACGAGCAGTACTTC
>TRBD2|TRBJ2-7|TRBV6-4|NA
CASSGFRTSGRKWRDEQYF
TGTGCCAGCAGTGGCTTCCGGACTAGCGGGAGGAAATGGCGTGACGAGCAGTACTTC
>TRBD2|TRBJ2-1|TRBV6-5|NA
CASSLAGGMNEQFF
TGTGCCAGCAGTCTAGCGGGAGGCATGAATGAGCAGTTCTTC
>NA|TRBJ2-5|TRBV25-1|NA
CASSELGGSGTQYF
TGTGCCAGCAGTGAATTAGGGGGGAGTGGGACCCAGTACTTC
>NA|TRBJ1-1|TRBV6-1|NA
CASSERRGLNTEAFF
TGTGCCAGCAGTGAACGCCGGGGCTTGAACACTGAAGCTTTCTTT
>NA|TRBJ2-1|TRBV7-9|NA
CASSPVTWSGDEQFF
TGTGCCAGCAGCCCGGTAACCTGGTCCGGGGATGAGCAGTTCTTC
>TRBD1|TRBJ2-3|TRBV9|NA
CASSDPMGQAETDTQYF
TGTGCCAGCAGCGACCCAATGGGACAGGCAGAAACAGATACGCAGTATTTT
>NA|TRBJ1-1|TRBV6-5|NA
CASSFQEATEAFF
TGTGCCAGCAGTTTTCAGGAGGCCACTGAAGCTTTCTTT
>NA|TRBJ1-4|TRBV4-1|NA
CASSAIATNEKLFF
TGCGCCAGCAGCGCAATCGCAACTAATGAAAAACTGTTTTTT
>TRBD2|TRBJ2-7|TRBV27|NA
CASSSGLAYNEQYF
TGTGCCAGCAGTTCAGGACTAGCATATAACGAGCAGTACTTC
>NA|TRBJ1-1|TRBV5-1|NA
CASSPRAEMNTEAFF
TGCGCCAGCAGCCCGCGGGCGGAAATGAACACTGAAGCTTTCTTT
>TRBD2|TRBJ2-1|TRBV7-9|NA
CASSLSTGGPIEQFF
TGTGCCAGCAGCTTATCAACGGGAGGGCCCATTGAGCAGTTCTTC
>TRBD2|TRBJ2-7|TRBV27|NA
CASSFSGGYEQYF
TGTGCCAGCAGTTTTTCGGGGGGCTACGAGCAGTACTTC
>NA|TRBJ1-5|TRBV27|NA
CASSLRGRDQPQHF
TGTGCCAGCAGTTTGCGTGGCAGGGATCAGCCCCAGCATTTT
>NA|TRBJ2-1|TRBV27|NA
CASSAGVEQFF
TGTGCCAGCAGTGCAGGAGTTGAGCAGTTCTTC
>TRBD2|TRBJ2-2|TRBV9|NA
CASSRSGSPTGELFF
TGTGCCAGCAGTCGGAGCGGGAGTCCCACCGGGGAGCTGTTTTTT
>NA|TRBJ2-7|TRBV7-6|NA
CASSGSYEQYF
TGTGCCAGCAGCGGGTCCTACGAGCAGTACTTC
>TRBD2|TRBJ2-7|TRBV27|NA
CATGTLAGGFYEQYF
TGTGCCACCGGAACCCTAGCGGGGGGTTTCTACGAGCAGTACTTC
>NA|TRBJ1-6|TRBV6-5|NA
CASSYSWGSYNSPLHF
TGTGCCAGCAGTTACTCCTGGGGGTCCTATAATTCACCCCTCCACTTT
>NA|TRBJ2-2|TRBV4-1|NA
CASSQNVGDVGELFF
TGCGCCAGCAGCCAAAACGTCGGGGACGTCGGGGAGCTGTTTTTT
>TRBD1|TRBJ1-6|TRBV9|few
CASSAGTGPPKYNSPLHF
TGTGCCAGCAGCGCGGGGACAGGGCCCCCAAAATATAATTCACCCCTCCACTTT
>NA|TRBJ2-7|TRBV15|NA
CATSSRDDGNSEQYF
TGTGCCACCAGCAGCCGGGACGACGGGAACTCGGAGCAGTACTTC
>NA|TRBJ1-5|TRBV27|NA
CASSFGSPLGDQPQHF
TGTGCCAGCAGTTTCGGGTCGCCACTAGGAGATCAGCCCCAGCATTTT
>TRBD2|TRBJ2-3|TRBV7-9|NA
CASSFPGTRGTEGTDTQYF
TGTGCCAGCAGCTTCCCCGGGACTAGAGGAACGGAGGGCACAGATACGCAGTATTTT
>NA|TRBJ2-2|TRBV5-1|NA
CASRSDDTGELFF
TGCGCCAGCAGGTCCGACGACACCGGGGAGCTGTTTTTT
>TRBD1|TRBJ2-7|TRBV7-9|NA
CASSLTGTGDTLRGQYF
TGTGCCAGCAGCTTAACCGGGACAGGGGATACCCTACGAGGACAGTACTTC
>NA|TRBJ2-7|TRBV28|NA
CATSSPSSYEQYF
TGTGCCACCAGTTCCCCGTCCTCCTACGAGCAGTACTTC
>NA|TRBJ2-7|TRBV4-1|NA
CASSLTTSYEQYF
TGCGCCAGCAGCCTGACTACCTCCTACGAGCAGTACTTC
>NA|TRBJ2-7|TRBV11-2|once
CASSSSPYEQYF
TGTGCCAGCAGTTCGAGCCCCTACGAGCAGTACTTC
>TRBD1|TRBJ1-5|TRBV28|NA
CASSLFLTGDQPQHF
TGTGCCAGCAGTTTATTCCTAACAGGGGACCAGCCCCAGCATTTT
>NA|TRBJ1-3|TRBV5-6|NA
CASSLEGYSGNTIYF
TGTGCCAGCAGCTTGGAAGGTTACTCTGGAAACACCATATATTTT
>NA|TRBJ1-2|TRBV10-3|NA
CAISVAPGGNGYTF
TGTGCCATCAGCGTAGCCCCGGGGGGGAATGGCTACACCTTC
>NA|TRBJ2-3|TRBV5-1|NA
CASSLDPGIQDTQYF
TGCGCCAGCAGCTTGGACCCGGGGATCCAAGATACGCAGTATTTT
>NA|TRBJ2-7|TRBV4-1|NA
CASSPGHPTNEQYF
TGCGCCAGCAGCCCGGGACATCCAACTAACGAGCAGTACTTC
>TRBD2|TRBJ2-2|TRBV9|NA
CASSPRSGSGTGELFF
TGTGCCAGCAGCCCCCGAAGCGGGAGCGGTACCGGGGAGCTGTTTTTT
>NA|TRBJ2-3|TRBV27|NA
CASSLVGATDTQYF
TGTGCCAGCAGTTTGGTAGGGGCCACAGATACGCAGTATTTT
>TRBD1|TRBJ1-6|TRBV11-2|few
CASSFKTGGLGSPLHF
TGTGCCAGCAGCTTCAAGACAGGGGGCTTGGGATCACCCCTCCACTTT
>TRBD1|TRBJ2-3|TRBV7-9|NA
CASSLDRGWGSSTDTQYF
TGTGCCAGCAGCCTGGACAGGGGTTGGGGGTCTAGCACAGATACGCAGTATTTT
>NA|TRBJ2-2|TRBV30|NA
CAWSSGTSNTGELFF
TGTGCCTGGAGCTCCGGGACTTCGAACACCGGGGAGCTGTTTTTT
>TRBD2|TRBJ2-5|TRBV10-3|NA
CAISPTSGVGETQYF
TGTGCCATCAGTCCAACTAGCGGGGTAGGAGAGACCCAGTACTTC
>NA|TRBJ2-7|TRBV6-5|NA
CASSISLGLSYEQYF
TGTGCCAGCAGTATATCGTTAGGACTTTCATACGAGCAGTACTTC